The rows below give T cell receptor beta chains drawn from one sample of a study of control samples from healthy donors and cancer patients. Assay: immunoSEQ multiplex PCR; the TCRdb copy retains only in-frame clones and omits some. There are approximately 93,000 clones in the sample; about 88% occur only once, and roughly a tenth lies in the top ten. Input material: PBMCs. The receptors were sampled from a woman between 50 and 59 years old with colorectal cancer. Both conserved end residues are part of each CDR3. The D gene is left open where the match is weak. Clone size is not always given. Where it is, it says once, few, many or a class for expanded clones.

TGTGCCAGCAGTGACCTGGACAGGATCTATGGCTACACCTTC	CASSDLDRIYGYTF	.	TRBJ1-2	TRBV6-1	TRBD1
TGTGCCAGCAGTTACTCCCGACAGGGGAATCAGCCCCAGCATTTT	CASSYSRQGNQPQHF	.	TRBJ1-5	TRBV6-2/TRBV6-3	TRBD1
TGTGCCAGCAACCTAGACAGGGGGAACACTGAAGCTTTCTTT	CASNLDRGNTEAFF	.	TRBJ1-1	TRBV6-5	TRBD1
TGCAGTGCTAGTGGGGGGGCAGGGTCACCCCTCCACTTT	CSASGGAGSPLHF	.	TRBJ1-6	TRBV20-1	.
TGTGCCAGCAGTCGACAGGGGGACAATCAGCCCCAGCATTTT	CASSRQGDNQPQHF	.	TRBJ1-5	TRBV6-6	TRBD1
TGTGCCAGCGGCGCGGGGGGATGGAATTATGGCTACACCTTC	CASGAGGWNYGYTF	.	TRBJ1-2	TRBV14	.
TGCAGTGCTAGTGGACAGTTGAACACTGAAGCTTTCTTT	CSASGQLNTEAFF	few	TRBJ1-1	TRBV20-1	.
TGTGCCAGCAGCCCGACCGACAGGGGTGGCTACACCTTC	CASSPTDRGGYTF	.	TRBJ1-2	TRBV5-5	TRBD1
TGTGCCAGTTCCCAGGACAGAAGCACCGGGGAGCTGTTTTTT	CASSQDRSTGELFF	.	TRBJ2-2	TRBV18	.
TGCGCCAGCAGCCAAGATCTGGAGGACGTAGGGCAGCCCCAGCATTTT	CASSQDLEDVGQPQHF	.	TRBJ1-5	TRBV4-1	.
TGTGCCAGCAGCACCTCCTCAGGGAACTCTGGGGCCAACGTCCTGACTTTC	CASSTSSGNSGANVLTF	.	TRBJ2-6	TRBV27	.
TGCGCCAGCAGCCAGGCCAGGGGCCTTAGCACAGATACGCAGTATTTT	CASSQARGLSTDTQYF	.	TRBJ2-3	TRBV4-1	.
TGTGCCAGCAGTTATATTACCGGCTACAATGAGCAGTTCTTC	CASSYITGYNEQFF	.	TRBJ2-1	TRBV6-2/TRBV6-3	.
TGTGCCAGCAGCTTCTTCCGCTCCGGGTCCTCCTACAATGAGCAGTTCTTC	CASSFFRSGSSYNEQFF	.	TRBJ2-1	TRBV7-6	.
TGCGCCAGCAGCCAAGCCCTGCGGGGCGGTAGCTATGGCTACACCTTC	CASSQALRGGSYGYTF	once	TRBJ1-2	TRBV4-3	.
TGTGCCAGCTCACCAAGGGGACTAGCGGGGGGGCTTGAGGAGCAGTTCTTC	CASSPRGLAGGLEEQFF	.	TRBJ2-1	TRBV18	TRBD2
TGCGCCAGCAAACCCGGGCAGTCTTCCCCCACAGATACGCAGTATTTT	CASKPGQSSPTDTQYF	once	TRBJ2-3	TRBV5-1	.
TGTGCCAGCAGTCCACGGGGGAGCACAGATACGCAGTATTTT	CASSPRGSTDTQYF	.	TRBJ2-3	TRBV6-5	.
TGCGCCAGCAGCGGGAGGACAGATAACTATGGCTACACCTTC	CASSGRTDNYGYTF	.	TRBJ1-2	TRBV5-1	.
TGTGCCAGCAGCTTGTTTCGGACAGCTGAAGCTTTCTTT	CASSLFRTAEAFF	.	TRBJ1-1	TRBV7-2	.
TGCGCCAGCCTCCCAGAACCCACGGTGAACACTGAAGCTTTCTTT	CASLPEPTVNTEAFF	once	TRBJ1-1	TRBV4-1	.
TGTGCCAGCAGCCTACGGACAGGGGGTACCACCTTC	CASSLRTGGTTF	.	TRBJ1-2	TRBV5-4	TRBD1
TGTGCCAGCAGCCAATCCGGACAGGGCATTGGGAAACTGTTTTTT	CASSQSGQGIGKLFF	once	TRBJ1-4	TRBV4-2	TRBD1
TGTGCCAGCAGCTTACTAGCGGCTTTACAAGAGACCCAGTACTTC	CASSLLAALQETQYF	.	TRBJ2-5	TRBV7-2	TRBD2
TGTGCCAGCAGTACTGACAGGGATGGTGCCAATCAGCCCCAGCATTTT	CASSTDRDGANQPQHF	once	TRBJ1-5	TRBV6-2/TRBV6-3	TRBD1
TGTGCCAGTAGGCGGACAGGGGGGAATTCACCCCTCCACTTT	CASRRTGGNSPLHF	.	TRBJ1-6	TRBV19	TRBD1
TGTGCCAGTAGTATCGGAGAGGGGTTCGGAGAGTTCTTC	CASSIGEGFGEFF	.	TRBJ2-1	TRBV19	.
TGTGCCAGCAGTTCCTCTTGGGGAGTTCGCACAGATACGCAGTATTTT	CASSSSWGVRTDTQYF	.	TRBJ2-3	TRBV6-2/TRBV6-3	.
TGTGCCAGCTCACCTACTTCGGGACTAGCGGGGACCACAGATACGCAGTATTTT	CASSPTSGLAGTTDTQYF	.	TRBJ2-3	TRBV18	TRBD2
TGTGCCAGCAGTTACTCGAAGCCAGCTAGTGAGCAGTTCTTC	CASSYSKPASEQFF	.	TRBJ2-1	TRBV6-2/TRBV6-3	.
TGTGCCACCAGTGATAGACAGGGGGGAGGGGAGACCCAGTACTTC	CATSDRQGGGETQYF	.	TRBJ2-5	TRBV24-1	TRBD1
TGTGCCAGCAGTAGACAGGGGTTTGGGAACACTGAAGCTTTCTTT	CASSRQGFGNTEAFF	.	TRBJ1-1	TRBV7-9	TRBD1
TGTGCCAGCAGCTTTAGGGCAGCCACTAACTATGGCTACACCTTC	CASSFRAATNYGYTF	once	TRBJ1-2	TRBV5-5	.
TGCAGCGTTGCAGGGTTTGGCTACACCTTC	CSVAGFGYTF	.	TRBJ1-2	TRBV29-1	.
TGCGCCAGCAGCGAAACAGGTGTAAATGAAAAACTGTTTTTT	CASSETGVNEKLFF	.	TRBJ1-4	TRBV5-1	.
TGTGCCAGCAGCGGCGGGGGGGCAGGAGAGACCCAGTACTTC	CASSGGGAGETQYF	.	TRBJ2-5	TRBV27	TRBD2
TGTGCCAGCAGGTCTTCCGGGACTAACTATGGCTACACCTTC	CASRSSGTNYGYTF	.	TRBJ1-2	TRBV2	.
TGCGCCAGCAGCCAAGATAACCAGGGGGCTCAAGGCTACACCTTC	CASSQDNQGAQGYTF	.	TRBJ1-2	TRBV4-3	TRBD1
TGTGCCAGCAGCGATGGGGGAGTCTGGGAAAAACTGTTTTTT	CASSDGGVWEKLFF	.	TRBJ1-4	TRBV6-2/TRBV6-3	.
TGTGCCAGCTCTCCGCAGGGGGGAACTAATGAAAAACTGTTTTTT	CASSPQGGTNEKLFF	once	TRBJ1-4	TRBV6-5	TRBD1
TGTGCCAGCAGCCCTTGGGGCGGGGAGCTGTTTTTT	CASSPWGGELFF	.	TRBJ2-2	TRBV2	.
TGTGCCAGTAGTATAGGTAGAGGGGCAGATACGCAGTATTTT	CASSIGRGADTQYF	once	TRBJ2-3	TRBV19	.
TGTGCCAGCAGCTTAGTTTCGGGGGACCATGGCTACACCTTC	CASSLVSGDHGYTF	.	TRBJ1-2	TRBV7-2	.
TGTGCCAGCAGTCTAAGCACCTATAATTCACCCCTCCACTTT	CASSLSTYNSPLHF	.	TRBJ1-6	TRBV7-9	.
TGTGCCAGCAGTGTGTACATTGAAGCTTTCTTT	CASSVYIEAFF	.	TRBJ1-1	TRBV2	.
TGTGCCAGCAGTTTGTACCCTGGGCGGAACACTGAAGCTTTCTTT	CASSLYPGRNTEAFF	.	TRBJ1-1	TRBV27	.
TGCAGCGTTAGTCTCTCTGGAAACACCATATATTTT	CSVSLSGNTIYF	.	TRBJ1-3	TRBV29-1	.
TGTGCCAGTAGTCCCCGGGGAGGGCAGGGGGCCAATCAGCCCCAGCATTTT	CASSPRGGQGANQPQHF	.	TRBJ1-5	TRBV19	TRBD1
TGTGCCAGCAGTGGACAGGGAATACAGCCCCAGCATTTT	CASSGQGIQPQHF	.	TRBJ1-5	TRBV12-3/TRBV12-4	TRBD1
TGTGCCAGCAGCTTGGCGGGACAGGGGACGTCACCCCTCCACTTT	CASSLAGQGTSPLHF	.	TRBJ1-6	TRBV5-5	TRBD1
TGTGCCAGCGGTTATAGCTATGGCTACACCTTC	CASGYSYGYTF	.	TRBJ1-2	TRBV6-2/TRBV6-3	.
TGTGCTAGTGCCCCCGGGACAGGGTGGGAGACCCAGTACTTC	CASAPGTGWETQYF	.	TRBJ2-5	TRBV12-5	TRBD1